The T cell receptor beta chain described here comes from a study of shared clonotypes between healthy human individuals. With regard to this clone: Its target is unknown.

The ends lost 2 bases at V and 8 bases at J; junction bases unmatched: 1. CDR3 length: 12 amino acids. Germline loops: CDR1 MGHRA, CDR2 YSYEKL. Points from the study as a whole: Larger estimated richness was generally seen in naive subsets than in memory subsets.

Deep level was the assay's run setting. Assay used: immunoSEQ multiplex PCR; TCRdb lists only in-frame clones, some missing. The data contain more than 2 million clones, 93% of them seen just once; the ten biggest clones take up over 1.5%. Naive CD8 cells lacked CD45RO, underwent positive selection for CCR7 and left out terminally differentiated effector memory CD45RA+ cells. The receptor was derived from a man aged 18-30 years in good health. Some clones in this sample may be carry-over from other donors' samples. The chain carries TRBV4-1 and TRBJ1-2; 8 bases are a match to TRBD1. The sample taken for sequencing was naive CD8+ T cells from PBMCs. CDR3 sequence: CASSQRQGGYTF. The CDR3 region has the DNA TGCGCCAGCAGCCAAAGACAGGGGGGCTACACCTTC.